The T cell receptor beta chain under discussion was sequenced for a study of vaccination effects on CD4 cells after COVID-19. Viral peptide pool expansion of antigen-specific CD4+ T cells preceded sequencing in the ViraFEST assay. Investigators separated out CD4+ T cells once more than nine days of culture had passed. The person's infection with SARS-CoV-2, confirmed by PCR, took place between March and December 2020. Note on this clone: The antigen remains unidentified.

Sequencing was performed with immunoSEQ multiplex PCR; in TCRdb, only in-frame clones are kept and a portion is missing. The sample lists tens of thousands of clones; about two thirds were seen once. The germline V gene has CDR1 MNHEY and CDR2 SMNVEV (reference sequence). The CDR3 is 18 amino acids. J was trimmed by 0 bases and V by 5 bases; bases with no gene match: 9. This clonotype was sampled from a human donor who had a prior SARS-CoV-2 infection. This rearrangement joins TRBV27 to TRBJ1-4, with 10 bases matching TRBD1. This specimen consisted of CD4+ T cells from PBMCs cultured with HCoV-NL63 spike peptides, obtained before COVID-19 vaccination. This CDR3 is CASSARQGARSTNEKLFF. The CDR3 DNA follows: TGTGCCAGCAGTGCCCGACAGGGGGCGAGGTCAACTAATGAAAAACTGTTTTTT.